Described below is a single T cell receptor (beta chain) sequence and its context. Its antigen is currently unknown. V was trimmed by 4 bases and J by 7 bases, leaving 7 bases between them. The CDR3 contains 11 residues. The V gene's germline CDR1 is MNHEY and CDR2 SMNVEV (reference sequence). The data derive from a study of blood T cells in healthy people across ages. Study conclusions and caveats: PBMCs were not sorted, which prevented a conclusive comparison of naive versus antigen-experienced cells.

For the second PCR, which ran for roughly 7 to 11 cycles, a sample-barcoded 5' primer and a J-beta primer mix were used. TCRdb redid the calling of the 5' RACE reads with MiXCR, one entry per CDR3 protein. Among some 560,000 distinct CDR3 sequences, about 29% were seen once, and the ten largest hold roughly 3.5%. The same specimen was also included in a second study, on T cells of mothers and their children.

Sequencing input: blood. The chain combines TRBV27 with TRBJ1-1, with D hard to call. This TCR was sampled from a boy aged 2 to 10 in good health. The CDR3 DNA reads as TGTGCCAGCAGTTACGGGTTTGAAGCTTTCTTT. Translation gives CASSYGFEAFF.